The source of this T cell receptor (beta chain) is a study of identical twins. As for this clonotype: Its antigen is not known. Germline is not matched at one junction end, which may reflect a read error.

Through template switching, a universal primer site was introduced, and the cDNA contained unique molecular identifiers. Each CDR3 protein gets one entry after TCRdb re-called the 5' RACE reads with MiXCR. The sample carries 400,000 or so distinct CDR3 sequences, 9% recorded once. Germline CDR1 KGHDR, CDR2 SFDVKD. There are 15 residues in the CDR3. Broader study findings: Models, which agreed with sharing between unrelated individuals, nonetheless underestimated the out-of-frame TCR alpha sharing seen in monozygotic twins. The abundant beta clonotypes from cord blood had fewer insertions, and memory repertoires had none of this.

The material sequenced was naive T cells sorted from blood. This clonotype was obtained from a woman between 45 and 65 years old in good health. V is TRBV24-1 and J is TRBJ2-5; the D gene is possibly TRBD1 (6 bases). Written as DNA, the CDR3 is TGTTCCACCAGTGATTTCGTACAGGGTCGCGAGACCCAGTACTTC. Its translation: CSTSDFVQGRETQYF.